These 26 T cell receptor beta chains originate from one sample sequenced in a study of graft-versus-host responses after intestinal transplantation. For these receptors, no antigen is known. Generated by immunoSEQ multiplex PCR, the TCRdb table keeps only in-frame clones and is missing some. This table has under 130,000 clones, more than 85% appearing once. Specimen: unstimulated CD8+ T cells sorted from spleen or lymph node cells, collected before intestinal transplant. The receptors here all came from a human donor who received an intestinal transplant.

The J gene is TRBJ2-7, the V gene TRBV20-1; 8 bases are shared with TRBD2. The CDR3 runs to 11 residues. The junction had 4 bases not matched to a gene; V was cut back by 3 bases and J by 9 bases. Per germline, CDR1 DFQATT and CDR2 SNEGSKA (reference sequence). The CDR3 coding sequence is TGCAGTGCTAGCGGGGGGGCGGGGCAGTACTTC. Encoded protein: CSASGGAGQYF.

The rearrangement uses TRBV19 and TRBJ1-1, with a weak D call TRBD1 (5 bases). CDR3 length: 18 residues. V was clipped by 1 base and J by 5 bases, with 23 bases between them. Germline assignment: CDR1 LNHDA and CDR2 SQIVND (reference sequence). DNA for the CDR3: TGTGCCAGTAGTATAGGACTGTCCTCCGGGACCTGGGGAACTGAAGCTTTCTTT. As protein: CASSIGLSSGTWGTEAFF.

The rearrangement joins TRBV5-6 to TRBJ2-3; D gene ambiguous. Germline CDR1 is SGHDT and CDR2 is YYEEEE. Deletions cut 4 bases from V and 6 bases from J, with 12 bases between. The CDR3 covers 13 residues. The CDR3 region has the DNA TGTGCCAGCAGCCCGACCGCAGTTGATACGCAGTATTTT. Translated: CASSPTAVDTQYF. Based on the CDR3 plus reference TRBV5-6 and TRBJ2-3, the full variable domain is DAGVTQSPTHLIKTRGQQVTLRCSPKSGHDTVSWYQQALGQGPQFIFQYYEEEERQRGNFPDRFSGHQFPNYSSELNVNALLLGDSALYLCASSPTAVDTQYFGPGTRLTVL.

This clone appeared once. This chain connects TRBV19 to TRBJ1-6; D is uncertain. V was cut by 3 bases and J by 4 bases, with 4 bases left in between. This CDR3 comprises 13 residues. Germline CDR1 is LNHDA and CDR2 is SQIVND (reference sequence). CDR3 sequence reads: CASSMRYNSPLHF. The CDR3 region has the DNA TGTGCCAGTAGTATGCGGTATAATTCACCCCTCCACTTT.

This rearrangement joins TRBV4-1 to TRBJ2-2; D is possibly TRBD2 (7 bases). There are 15 residues in the CDR3. V lost 6 bases, J lost 7 bases, and 18 bases lay in between. Germline CDR1 is MGHRA and CDR2 is YSYEKL. CDR3 amino acids: CASRPPGGGGGELFF. CDR3 DNA sequence: TGCGCCAGCAGACCGCCGGGGGGCGGGGGCGGGGAGCTGTTTTTT.

V gene TRBV10-3 combines with J gene TRBJ1-1; TRBD1 agrees at 9 bases. CDR1 and CDR2 (germline): ENHRY, SYGVKD. After removal of 1 base from V and 1 base from J, the junction contained 1 base not matched to a gene. The CDR3 is 15 amino acids. CDR3 region: CAISELDRGNTEAFF. Written as DNA, the CDR3 is TGTGCCATCAGTGAGTTGGACAGGGGGAACACTGAAGCTTTCTTT.

The rearrangement links TRBV21-1 to TRBJ1-3. TRBV21-1 is a known pseudogene. The CDR3 spans 16 residues. The CDR3 DNA reads TGTGCCAGCAGCAAAGTAAATGCGGGGACTGGAAACACCATATATTTT. The encoded protein is CASSKVNAGTGNTIYF.

This clone is a singleton in its sample. The chain couples TRBV6-5 to TRBJ2-5, with 11 bases identical to TRBD2. Germline V CDR1 and CDR2: MNHEY, SVGAGI. V was clipped by 5 bases and J by 10 bases; unmatched bases: 6. This CDR3 spans 13 amino acids. Here the CDR3 DNA reads TGTGCCAGCAGTGAGGCTAGCGGGGGGTTCCAGTACTTC. Translation gives CASSEASGGFQYF.

The J gene is TRBJ1-1, the V gene TRBV5-1; D is unclear. The CDR3 sequence is 11 residues long. Trimming took off 4 bases at V and 8 bases at J, with 9 bases between the two ends. CDR1 and CDR2 (germline): SGHRS, YFSETQ. The DNA for the CDR3 is TGCGCCAGCAGCCACGGACCGGAAGCTTTCTTT. This translates into CASSHGPEAFF. The full variable domain, rest sourced from reference TRBV5-1 and TRBJ1-1, is KAGVTQTPRYLIKTRGQQVTLSCSPISGHRSVSWYQQTPGQGLQFLFEYFSETQRNKGNFPGRFSGRQFSNSRSEMNVSTLELGDSALYLCASSHGPEAFFGQGTRLTVV.

This clone was detected once. A read error may produce the germline difference seen at one junction end. V is TRBV14 and J is TRBJ2-7, with D tentatively TRBD2 (6 bases). The CDR3 is 13 amino acids. Germline CDR1 and CDR2: SGHDN and FVKESK. The CDR3 DNA sequence: TGTGCCAGCAGCCTAGGAGGGTCTTACGGGCAGTACTTC. Its translation is CASSLGGSYGQYF.

This chain links TRBV7-9 with TRBJ1-1, with D unresolved. The CDR3 length is 13 residues. Per the germline V gene, CDR1 is SEHNR and CDR2 is FQNEAQ (reference sequence). Trimming removed 4 bases from V and 1 base from J, with 7 bases in between. This chain's CDR3 is CASSSPGNTEAFF. The CDR3 coding sequence is TGTGCCAGCAGCTCCCCAGGGAACACTGAAGCTTTCTTT.

Here the CDR3 DNA reads TGTGCCAGCAGCTTAAATCCGGGGGGCGAGGCGGGAAACACCATATATTTT. Its translation is CASSLNPGGEAGNTIYF. The chain combines TRBV5-4 with TRBJ1-3, with D perhaps TRBD1 (6 bases). Germline V lookup: CDR1 SGHNT, CDR2 YYREEE (reference sequence). The V and J ends lost 2 bases and 4 bases respectively, with 19 bases between them. The CDR3 has 17 amino acids.

The gene calls are TRBV6-5 and TRBJ2-2, with D unclear. The ends were cut back, 0 bases at V and 4 bases at J, with 6 bases in the middle. CDR3 length equals 14 residues. Germline CDR1 reads MNHEY; CDR2 reads SVGAGI. The CDR3 here is CASSYSTGTGELFF. The CDR3 DNA reads TGTGCCAGCAGTTACTCGACGGGCACCGGGGAGCTGTTTTTT.

The rearrangement joins TRBV7-9 to TRBJ2-3; 9 positions match TRBD2. This CDR3 comprises 16 residues. Per germline, CDR1 SEHNR and CDR2 FQNEAQ (reference sequence). The ends lost 5 bases at V and 2 bases at J; junction bases unmatched: 8. CDR3 DNA: TGTGCCAGCAGCCTTAGCGGGGGCCTTATCACAGATACGCAGTATTTT. As protein: CASSLSGGLITDTQYF.

The CDR3 DNA follows: TGTGCCAGCAGCGTAGGTGACGGGGTAGGTTCACCCCTCCACTTT. Translation: CASSVGDGVGSPLHF. The rearrangement links TRBV9 to TRBJ1-6; unclear D gene. Trimming left V 0 bases short and J 9 bases short, with 13 bases between. The CDR3 totals 15 residues. Germline CDR1 and CDR2: SGDLS and YYNGEE. Full variable domain (remainder filled in from reference TRBV9 and TRBJ1-6): DSGVTQTPKHLITATGQRVTLRCSPRSGDLSVYWYQQSLDQGLQFLIQYYNGEERAKGNILERFSAQQFPDLHSELNLSSLELGDSALYFCASSVGDGVGSPLHFGNGTRLTVT.

The rearrangement links TRBV12-2 to TRBJ1-4; TRBD1, the table's D call, was not compared with the DNA. TRBV12-2 is a recognized pseudogene. The CDR3 totals 19 residues. The CDR3 loop reads CASRLGDRGLLSTNEKLFF. The CDR3 DNA is TGTGCAAGTCGCTTAGGGGACAGGGGCCTCCTTTCAACTAATGAAAAACTGTTTTTT.

The gene calls are TRBV29-1 and TRBJ1-2; D is uncertain. The length of the CDR3 is 13 residues. In germline, CDR1 is SQVTM, CDR2 ANQGSEA. V was clipped by 1 base and J by 3 bases, with 9 bases between them. Here the CDR3 reads CSVEVEGYYGYTF. CDR3 nucleotides: TGCAGCGTTGAAGTGGAGGGTTACTATGGCTACACCTTC.

This chain connects TRBV20-1 to TRBJ2-1; no clear D. The ends were cut back, 8 bases at V and 6 bases at J, with 11 bases in the middle. The CDR3 consists of 11 residues. From germline, CDR1 is DFQATT and CDR2 SNEGSKA (reference sequence). CDR3 region: CSQNWGNEQFF. CDR3 DNA sequence: TGCAGTCAAAATTGGGGCAATGAGCAGTTCTTC.

The chain joins TRBV27 to TRBJ2-5; 8 nucleotides line up with TRBD2. V dropped 0 bases and J dropped 6; count of bases not matched to a gene: 3. Germline CDR1 and CDR2: MNHEY and SMNVEV (reference sequence). The CDR3 sequence is 14 residues long. This CDR3 reads CASSLSGGAQTQYF. As DNA, the CDR3 is TGTGCCAGCAGTTTATCCGGGGGGGCGCAGACCCAGTACTTC.

The rearrangement uses TRBV5-5 and TRBJ1-5; D unclear. The CDR3 consists of 13 residues. Trimming took off 0 bases at V and 6 bases at J, with 7 bases between the two ends. Germline V CDR1 and CDR2: SGHKS, YYEKEE (reference sequence). CDR3 sequence (DNA): TGTGCCAGCAGCTTGGCAGTTGGTCAGCCCCAGCATTTT. This codes for CASSLAVGQPQHF.

CDR3 DNA: TGTGCCAGCAGCGTAGCTTCCGACCCCACGGGCGGGGATACGCAGTATTTT. Its translation is CASSVASDPTGGDTQYF. The chain uses TRBV9 and TRBJ2-3; D is perhaps TRBD2 (5 bases). V was clipped by 0 bases and J by 6 bases, with 20 bases between them. The CDR3 is 17 residues long. Germline V gene lookup returns CDR1 SGDLS and CDR2 YYNGEE.

The rearrangement joins TRBV13 to TRBJ2-3; 10 bases fit TRBD2. V was clipped by 11 bases and J by 1 base; unmatched bases: 6. The CDR3 is 14 residues long. Germline V gene data show CDR1 as PRHDT and CDR2 as FYEKMQ (reference sequence). The CDR3 nucleotides are TGTGCCTCCCGGACTAGCGGCCGCACAGATACGCAGTATTTT. It is translated as CASRTSGRTDTQYF.

This clone was observed once. The J gene is TRBJ2-5, the V gene TRBV11-2; TRBD2 is a possible D gene (5 bases). Germline loops: CDR1 SGHAT, CDR2 FQNNGV. CDR3 length: 12 residues. Trimming pared 4 bases from V and 5 bases from J, leaving 8 bases between. The CDR3 reads CASSWAGETQYF. In nucleotides, the CDR3 is TGTGCCAGCAGCTGGGCGGGCGAGACCCAGTACTTC.

The V call is TRBV6-6, the J call TRBJ2-3; D is unclear. V was clipped by 6 bases and J by 2 bases, with 6 bases between them. The germline CDR1 and CDR2 sequences are MNHNY and SVGAGI (reference sequence). The CDR3 has 12 amino acids. CDR3 region: CASSSLTDTQYF. The CDR3 DNA reads TGTGCCAGCAGCTCGCTCACAGATACGCAGTATTTT.

This chain joins TRBV27 and TRBJ1-2; tentatively, D is TRBD1 (5 bases). Germline V gene data show CDR1 as MNHEY and CDR2 as SMNVEV (reference sequence). CDR3 length: 13 residues. The ends were cut back, 8 bases at V and 8 bases at J, with 18 bases in the middle. CDR3 residues: CASGPVGAQGYTF. The CDR3 DNA is TGTGCCAGCGGCCCAGTTGGGGCTCAGGGCTACACCTTC.

This clone was recorded only once. The V call is TRBV7-9, the J call TRBJ2-1; D unclear. Deletions cut 5 bases from V and 10 bases from J, with 12 bases between. The CDR3 runs 12 residues. Germline values: CDR1 SEHNR, CDR2 FQNEAQ (reference sequence). The CDR3 region has the DNA TGTGCCAGCAGCCCCAGAACGGAAGAGCAGTTCTTC. This translates into CASSPRTEEQFF. The full variable domain, with the rest looked up from reference TRBV7-9 and TRBJ2-1, is DTGVSQNPRHKITKRGQNVTFRCDPISEHNRLYWYRQTLGQGPEFLTYFQNEAQLEKSRLLSDRFSAERPKGSFSTLEIQRTEQGDSAMYLCASSPRTEEQFFGPGTRLTVL.